Listed below are T cell receptor beta chains from one sample, sequenced in a study of shared clonotypes between healthy human individuals. Profiling relied on immunoSEQ multiplex PCR, and the TCRdb table lists in-frame clones only, not all of them. The sample has hundreds of thousands of clones; roughly 77% are singletons. The sequencing input was PBMCs. The source is a middle-aged woman in good health. Some clones in this sample may be carry-over from other donors' samples. The conserved cysteine and the conserved F or W are not part of the CDR3 here. Each record gives: V gene, clone size, CDR3 protein. Clone size is not always given. Where it is, it says once, few, many or a class for expanded clones.

>TRBV19|.
ASRVRDTEAF
>TRBV11-2|.
ASSPGRGTNYGYT
>TRBV7-7|many
ASSRRQGDTQY
>TRBV27|.
ARDPGTPNYGYT
>TRBV9|.
ASSDRDRGQETQY
>TRBV5-6|.
ASSLAVDEGTGLETQY
>TRBV27|once
ASSLNRDGSVYEQY
>TRBV11-2|.
AYRGGITYNEQF
>TRBV28|.
ASSFGLINGYT
>TRBV7-9|.
ASSRPTTDTQY
>TRBV6-6|.
ASSPLKSTDTQY
>TRBV18|few
ASSSQGYEQY
>TRBV11-2|.
ASSYSGGSGEKLF
>TRBV6-1|.
ASSEGRYRAQF
>TRBV6-4|.
ASRAASGNEQF
>TRBV9|.
ASSPGSNTDTQY
>TRBV28|.
ASTGGRAIYEQY
>TRBV4-2|once
ASSQVIAGDETQY
>TRBV9|.
ASSPPTRPSYNEQF
>TRBV28|.
ASRQGWTEAF
>TRBV2|.
ASSGGLPTDTQY
>TRBV6-1|.
ASSDPFTGELF
>TRBV6-5|.
ATSGTGTYEQY
>TRBV27|.
ARTGVGGYT
>TRBV19|.
ASSMGREETQY
>TRBV11-2|few
ASNPLAGTIRVDTQY
>TRBV19|.
ASINSWSGANVLT
>TRBV4-2|.
ASSQDLTAVSGSSYNEQF
>TRBV5-4|few
ASSGGASGKDTQY
>TRBV14|.
ASSPRASGANVLT